The 4 T cell receptor beta chains below all came from one sample that was sequenced in a study of regulatory T cells in long-lasting Graves disease. Researchers made TCR beta libraries by using iRepertoire HTBI primers and running Arm-PCR on CDR3 regions. TCRdb independently ran MiXCR on the multiplex PCR reads; one entry per CDR3 protein. This table has some 370,000 distinct CDR3 sequences, approximately 12% appearing once. Time point defined: newly diagnosed GD, antithyroid drugs for less than 3 months. After RNA was extracted from PBMCs, the TCR library was made from it. This sample was also put to use in a study of T cells in Graves' hyperthyroidism and ophthalmopathy.

The sequenced sample was peripheral blood mononuclear cells (PBMCs), obtained at new diagnosis, from a patient treated with antithyroid drugs. Receptor source: a woman aged 18-35 years with Graves disease.

There are many counts of this clonotype. The V call is TRBV11-1, the J call TRBJ2-7, with D unresolved. Germline loops: CDR1 SGHAT, CDR2 FQDESV (reference sequence). Trimming stripped 4 bases from V and 2 bases from J, with 9 bases between. The CDR3 is 13 residues long. The CDR3 sequence: CASSSAEAYEQYF. CDR3 DNA: TGTGCCAGCAGCTCCGCCGAGGCCTACGAGCAGTACTTC.

This clonotype has more than one count but fewer than ten. The chain has TRBV20-1 and TRBJ1-4; the match to TRBD1 covers 9 bases. The CDR3 runs 12 residues. Germline CDR1 is DFQATT and CDR2 is SNEGSKA (reference sequence). CDR3 loop: CSGQGFNEKLFF. The DNA of the CDR3 is TGCAGCGGACAGGGGTTTAATGAAAAACTGTTTTTT.

The V call is TRBV10-3, the J call TRBJ2-7; the D gene is possibly TRBD1 (8 bases). V was cut by 4 bases and J by 3 bases, with 16 bases left in between. Germline lookup yields CDR1 ENHRY and CDR2 SYGVKD. This CDR3 is 15 amino acids long. CDR3 DNA: TGTGCCATCAGTGGATGGACAGGGACTAACTACGAGCAGTACTTC. It translates to CAISGWTGTNYEQYF.

This clonotype showed up many times. J is TRBJ1-3 and V is TRBV13; TRBD1 might be the D (6 bases). Germline CDR1 reads PRHDT; CDR2 reads FYEKMQ (reference sequence). Trimming cost V 6 bases and J 7 bases, with 13 bases left between them. CDR3 length: 13 residues. This CDR3 reads CASRTTGRNTIYF. The CDR3 nucleotides read TGTGCCAGCAGAACCACAGGGAGGAACACCATATATTTT.